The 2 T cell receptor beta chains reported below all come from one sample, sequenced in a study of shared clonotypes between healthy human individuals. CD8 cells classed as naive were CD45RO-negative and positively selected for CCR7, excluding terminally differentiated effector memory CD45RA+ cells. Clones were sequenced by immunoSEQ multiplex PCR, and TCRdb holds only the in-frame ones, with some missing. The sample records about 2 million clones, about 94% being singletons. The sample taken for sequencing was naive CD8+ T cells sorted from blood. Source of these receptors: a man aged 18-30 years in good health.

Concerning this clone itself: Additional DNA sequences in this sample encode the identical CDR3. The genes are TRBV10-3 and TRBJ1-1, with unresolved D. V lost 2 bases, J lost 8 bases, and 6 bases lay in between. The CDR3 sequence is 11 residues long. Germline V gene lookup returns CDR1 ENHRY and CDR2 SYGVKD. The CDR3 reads CAISEGGEAFF. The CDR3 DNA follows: TGTGCCATCAGTGAGGGAGGGGAAGCTTTCTTT.

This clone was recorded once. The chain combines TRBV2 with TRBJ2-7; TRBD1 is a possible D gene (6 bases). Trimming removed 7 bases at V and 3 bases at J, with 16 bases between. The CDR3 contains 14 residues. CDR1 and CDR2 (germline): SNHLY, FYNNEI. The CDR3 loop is CASNRQADFYEQYF. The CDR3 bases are TGTGCCAGCAACAGACAGGCAGACTTCTACGAGCAGTACTTC.